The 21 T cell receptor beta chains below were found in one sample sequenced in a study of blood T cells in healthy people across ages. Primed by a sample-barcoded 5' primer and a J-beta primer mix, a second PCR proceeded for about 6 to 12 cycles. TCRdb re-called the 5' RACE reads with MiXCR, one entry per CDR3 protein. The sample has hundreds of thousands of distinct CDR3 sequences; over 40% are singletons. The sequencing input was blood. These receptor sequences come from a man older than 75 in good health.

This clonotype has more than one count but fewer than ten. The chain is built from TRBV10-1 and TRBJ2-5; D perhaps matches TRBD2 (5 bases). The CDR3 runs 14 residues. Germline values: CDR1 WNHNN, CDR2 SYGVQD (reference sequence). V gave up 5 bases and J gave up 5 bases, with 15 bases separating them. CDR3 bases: TGCGCCAGCAGTCCGGTTCCGAGGGAGGAGACCCAGTACTTC. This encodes CASSPVPREETQYF.

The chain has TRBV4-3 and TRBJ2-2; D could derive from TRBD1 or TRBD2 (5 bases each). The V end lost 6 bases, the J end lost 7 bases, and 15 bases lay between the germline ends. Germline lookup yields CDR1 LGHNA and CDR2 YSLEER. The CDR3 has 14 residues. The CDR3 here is CASRTTGPGGELFF. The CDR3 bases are TGCGCCAGCAGGACAACGGGACCCGGCGGGGAGCTGTTTTTT.

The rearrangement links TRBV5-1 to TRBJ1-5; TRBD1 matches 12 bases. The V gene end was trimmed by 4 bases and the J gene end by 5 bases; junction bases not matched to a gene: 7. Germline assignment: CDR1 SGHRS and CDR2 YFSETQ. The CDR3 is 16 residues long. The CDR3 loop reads CASSPGTGGDYQPQHF. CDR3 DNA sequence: TGCGCCAGCAGCCCGGGGACAGGGGGCGATTATCAGCCCCAGCATTTT. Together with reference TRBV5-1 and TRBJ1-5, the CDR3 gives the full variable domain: KAGVTQTPRYLIKTRGQQVTLSCSPISGHRSVSWYQQTPGQGLQFLFEYFSETQRNKGNFPGRFSGRQFSNSRSEMNVSTLELGDSALYLCASSPGTGGDYQPQHFGDGTRLSIL.

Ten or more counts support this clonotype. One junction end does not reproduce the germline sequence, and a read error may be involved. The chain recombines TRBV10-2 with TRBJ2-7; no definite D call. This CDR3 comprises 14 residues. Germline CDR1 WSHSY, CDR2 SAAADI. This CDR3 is CASIEELGSYEQYF. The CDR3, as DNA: TGCGCCAGCATTGAGGAGTTAGGCTCCTACGAGCAGTACTTC.

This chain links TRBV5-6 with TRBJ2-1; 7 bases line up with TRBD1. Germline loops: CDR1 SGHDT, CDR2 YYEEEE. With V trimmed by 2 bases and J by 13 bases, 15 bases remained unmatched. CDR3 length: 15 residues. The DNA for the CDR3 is TGTGCCAGCAGCTTTTTACGACAGGGACAAGAGACCCAGTTCTTC. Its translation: CASSFLRQGQETQFF.

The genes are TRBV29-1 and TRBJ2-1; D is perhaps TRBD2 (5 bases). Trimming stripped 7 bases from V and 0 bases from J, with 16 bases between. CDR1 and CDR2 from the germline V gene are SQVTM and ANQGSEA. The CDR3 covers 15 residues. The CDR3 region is CSATPGISSYNEQFF. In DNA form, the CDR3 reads TGCAGCGCAACTCCCGGGATTAGCTCCTACAATGAGCAGTTCTTC.

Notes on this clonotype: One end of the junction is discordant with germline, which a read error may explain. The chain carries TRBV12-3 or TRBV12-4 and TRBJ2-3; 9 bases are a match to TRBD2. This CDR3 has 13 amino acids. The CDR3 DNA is TGTGCCAGCAGTAGGACTAGCGCAGATGCGCAGTATTTT. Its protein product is CASSRTSADAQYF.

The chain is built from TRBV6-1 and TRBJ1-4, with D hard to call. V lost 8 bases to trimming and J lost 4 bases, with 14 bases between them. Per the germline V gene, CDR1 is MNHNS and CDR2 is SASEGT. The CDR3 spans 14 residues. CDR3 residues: CASRSPESNEKLFF. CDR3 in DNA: TGTGCCAGCCGCTCTCCGGAGAGTAATGAAAAACTGTTTTTT.

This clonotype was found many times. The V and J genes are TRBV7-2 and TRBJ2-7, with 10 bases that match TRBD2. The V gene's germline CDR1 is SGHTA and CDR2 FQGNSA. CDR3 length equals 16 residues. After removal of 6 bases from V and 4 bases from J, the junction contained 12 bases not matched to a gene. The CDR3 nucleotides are TGTGCCAGCAGACCTAGTAGCGGGGGGTTTATTTACGAGCAGTACTTC. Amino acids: CASRPSSGGFIYEQYF.

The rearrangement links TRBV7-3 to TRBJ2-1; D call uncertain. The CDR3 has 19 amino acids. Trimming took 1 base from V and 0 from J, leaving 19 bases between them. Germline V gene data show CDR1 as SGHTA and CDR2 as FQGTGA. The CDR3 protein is CASSLRPLSVPNSYNEQFF. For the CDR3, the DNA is TGTGCCAGCAGCTTAAGGCCCCTCAGCGTACCCAACTCCTACAATGAGCAGTTCTTC.

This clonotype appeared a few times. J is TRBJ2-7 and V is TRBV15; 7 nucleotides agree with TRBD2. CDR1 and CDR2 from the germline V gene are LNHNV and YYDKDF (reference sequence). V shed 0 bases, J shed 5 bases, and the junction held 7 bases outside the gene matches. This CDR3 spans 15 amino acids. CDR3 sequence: CATSRDARGSDEQYF. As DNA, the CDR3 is TGTGCCACCAGCAGAGATGCTCGCGGGAGTGACGAGCAGTACTTC.

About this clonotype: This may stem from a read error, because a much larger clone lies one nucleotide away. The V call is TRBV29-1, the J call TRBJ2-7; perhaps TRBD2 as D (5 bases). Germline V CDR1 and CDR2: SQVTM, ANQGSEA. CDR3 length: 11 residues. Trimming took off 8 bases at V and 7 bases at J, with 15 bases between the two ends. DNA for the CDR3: TGCAGCTTCGGGGATTGGGGTGAGCAGTACTTC. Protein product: CSFGDWGEQYF.

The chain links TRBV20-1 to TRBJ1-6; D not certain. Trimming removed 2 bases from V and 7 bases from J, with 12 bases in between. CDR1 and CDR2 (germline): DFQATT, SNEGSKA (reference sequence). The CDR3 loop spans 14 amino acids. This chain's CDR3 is CSARKARGNSPLHF. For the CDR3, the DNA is TGCAGTGCTAGAAAGGCACGGGGAAATTCACCCCTCCACTTT.

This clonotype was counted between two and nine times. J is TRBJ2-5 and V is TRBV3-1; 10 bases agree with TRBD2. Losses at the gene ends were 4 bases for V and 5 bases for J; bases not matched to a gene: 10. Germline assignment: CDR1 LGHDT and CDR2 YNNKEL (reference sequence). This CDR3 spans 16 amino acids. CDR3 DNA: TGTGCCAGCAGCCGCCTTGGTAGCGGGAGGAGGGAGACCCAGTACTTC. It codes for CASSRLGSGRRETQYF.

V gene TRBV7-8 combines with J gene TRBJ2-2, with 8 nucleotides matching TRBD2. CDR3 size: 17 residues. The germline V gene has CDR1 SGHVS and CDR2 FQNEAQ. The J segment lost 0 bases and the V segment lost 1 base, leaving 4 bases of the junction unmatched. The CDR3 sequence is CASSLVVAGSNTGELFF. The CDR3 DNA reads TGTGCCAGCAGCTTAGTGGTAGCGGGATCGAACACCGGGGAGCTGTTTTTT. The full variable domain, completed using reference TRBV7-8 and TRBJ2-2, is GAGVSQSPRYKVAKRGQDVALRCDPISGHVSLFWYQQALGQGPEFLTYFQNEAQLDKSGLPSDRFFAERPEGSVSTLKIQRTQQEDSAVYLCASSLVVAGSNTGELFFGEGSRLTVL.

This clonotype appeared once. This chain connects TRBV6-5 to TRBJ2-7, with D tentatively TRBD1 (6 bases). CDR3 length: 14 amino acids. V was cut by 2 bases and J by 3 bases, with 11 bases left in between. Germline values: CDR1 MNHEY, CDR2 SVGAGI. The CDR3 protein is CASSYTEGVYEQYF. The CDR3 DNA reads TGTGCCAGCAGTTACACAGAGGGGGTCTACGAGCAGTACTTC.

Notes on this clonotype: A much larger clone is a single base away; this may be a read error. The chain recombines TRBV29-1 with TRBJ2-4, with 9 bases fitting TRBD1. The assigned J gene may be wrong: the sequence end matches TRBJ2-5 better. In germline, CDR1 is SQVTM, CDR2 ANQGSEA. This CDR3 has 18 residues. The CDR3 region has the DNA TGCAGCGTGGTATGGGGGCCCGGGACAGGGATACGTGCAGAGACCCAGTACTTC. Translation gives CSVVWGPGTGIRAETQYF.

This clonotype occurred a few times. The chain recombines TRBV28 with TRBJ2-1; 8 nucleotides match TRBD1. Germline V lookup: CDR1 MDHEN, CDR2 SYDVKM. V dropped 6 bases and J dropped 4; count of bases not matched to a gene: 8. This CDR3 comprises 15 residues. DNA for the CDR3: TGTGCCAGCAGGAAGGGTGGGACAGGTTACAATGAGCAGTTCTTC. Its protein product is CASRKGGTGYNEQFF.

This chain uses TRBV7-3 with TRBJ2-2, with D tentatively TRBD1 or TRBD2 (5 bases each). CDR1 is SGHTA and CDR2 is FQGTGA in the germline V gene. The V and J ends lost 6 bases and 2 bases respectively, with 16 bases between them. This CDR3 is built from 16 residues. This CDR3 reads CASSHPGRKNTGELFF. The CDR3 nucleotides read TGTGCCAGCAGTCACCCGGGACGCAAAAACACCGGGGAGCTGTTTTTT.

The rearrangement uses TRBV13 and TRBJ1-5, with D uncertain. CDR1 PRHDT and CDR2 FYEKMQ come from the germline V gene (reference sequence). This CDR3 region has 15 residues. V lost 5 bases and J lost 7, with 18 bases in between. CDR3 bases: TGTGCCAGCAGCCATTCCGCGGCTTTTGGGCAGCCCCAGCATTTT. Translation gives CASSHSAAFGQPQHF.

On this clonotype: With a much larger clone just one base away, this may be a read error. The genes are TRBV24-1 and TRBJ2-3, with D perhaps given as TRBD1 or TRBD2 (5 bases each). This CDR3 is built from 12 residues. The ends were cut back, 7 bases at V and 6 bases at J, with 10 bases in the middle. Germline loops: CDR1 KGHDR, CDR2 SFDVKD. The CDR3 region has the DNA TGTGCCACCAGGGAGTGGGGGGATACGCAGTATTTT. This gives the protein CATREWGDTQYF.